One sample yielded the 14 T cell receptor beta chains listed below, sequenced in a study of blood T cell repertoires in COVID-19. Assay: immunoSEQ multiplex PCR; the TCRdb copy retains only in-frame clones and omits some. Of under 200,000 clones in the sample, 70% to 85% were seen once. Sequencing was done on a sample of PBMCs or T cells enriched from blood (not recorded which). These receptors originate from a woman in her seventies in a cohort exposed to, infected with or recovered from COVID-19 (not recorded which).

The chain joins TRBV18 to TRBJ1-5; D is possibly TRBD1 (6 bases). CDR3 length equals 13 residues. V was clipped by 4 bases and J by 8 bases, with 12 bases between them. Germline V gene sequence: CDR1 KGHSH, CDR2 LQKENI. CDR3 nucleotide sequence: TGTGCCAGCTCACGGGACACCGAGAAGCCCCAGCATTTT. It is translated as CASSRDTEKPQHF.

The V and J genes are TRBV28 and TRBJ2-7, with TRBD2 matching 7 bases. The CDR3 extends over 16 amino acids. Per germline, CDR1 MDHEN and CDR2 SYDVKM. Trimming cost V 4 bases and J 2 bases; bases outside gene matches: 11. CDR3 protein: CASSSAGASGAYEQYF. CDR3 coding DNA: TGTGCCAGCAGTTCTGCGGGAGCGAGCGGGGCCTACGAGCAGTACTTC.

The chain is built from TRBV5-1 and TRBJ1-4, with D maybe TRBD1 (5 bases). Germline lookup yields CDR1 SGHRS and CDR2 YFSETQ. Trimming pared 1 base from V and 0 bases from J, leaving 7 bases between. This CDR3 has 15 residues. In DNA form, the CDR3 reads TGCGCCAGCAGCTTGCAGGGTGCAACTAATGAAAAACTGTTTTTT. As protein: CASSLQGATNEKLFF.

The chain recombines TRBV18 with TRBJ2-7; D possibly corresponds to TRBD2 (6 bases). V gave up 1 base and J gave up 9 bases, with 28 bases separating them. Germline CDR1 reads KGHSH; CDR2 reads LQKENI. CDR3 length: 18 residues. CDR3 sequence (DNA): TGTGCCAGCTCACCACGCTCCCTGGAGGGGTTGGAAGAAGTGGGGCAGTACTTC. Its translation is CASSPRSLEGLEEVGQYF.

The rearrangement joins TRBV7-2 to TRBJ2-3; D unresolved. Germline V gene lookup returns CDR1 SGHTA and CDR2 FQGNSA. With 6 bases removed from V and 3 bases from J, the gap between germline ends came to 7 bases. This CDR3 has 12 residues. DNA for the CDR3: TGTGCCAGCAGGTCCCCTACAGATACGCAGTATTTT. It yields the protein CASRSPTDTQYF.

The chain combines TRBV5-1 with TRBJ2-3; the D gene is possibly TRBD1 (5 bases). Germline V gene lookup returns CDR1 SGHRS and CDR2 YFSETQ. V lost 4 bases to trimming and J lost 0 bases, with 15 bases between them. This CDR3 has 16 amino acids. The CDR3 loop is CASSRAIDSSTDTQYF. The CDR3 coding sequence is TGCGCCAGCAGCCGGGCCATTGACAGCAGCACAGATACGCAGTATTTT.

The chain is built from TRBV2 and TRBJ1-1, with 7 positions matching TRBD1. Germline V lookup: CDR1 SNHLY, CDR2 FYNNEI. J was trimmed by 4 bases and V by 5 bases; bases with no gene match: 7. The CDR3 contains 14 residues. Here the CDR3 DNA reads TGTGCCAGCAGTTCACAGGGGTGGGGCACTGAAGCTTTCTTT. Its protein product is CASSSQGWGTEAFF.

This clone was recorded a few times. As DNA, the CDR3 is TGTGCCAGCAGCCAAGGTCGGGGGAGCACAGATACGCAGTATTTT. This translates into CASSQGRGSTDTQYF. The chain is built from TRBV4-2 and TRBJ2-3, with D tentatively TRBD2 (6 bases). The CDR3 extends over 15 amino acids. Germline V lookup: CDR1 LGHNA, CDR2 YNFKEQ. V shed 1 base and J shed 0 bases, with 8 bases lying between them.

The V gene is TRBV11-2, the J gene TRBJ1-6; D remains unclear. There are 13 residues in the CDR3. Trimming shortened V by 0 bases and J by 13 bases, and 10 bases separated the two germline ends. The germline gives CDR1 SGHAT, CDR2 FQNNGV. In nucleotides, the CDR3 is TGTGCCAGCAGCTTAGAATACACGCATCCCCTCCACTTT. Translating gives CASSLEYTHPLHF.

V and J are TRBV7-2 and TRBJ2-5; the D gene is possibly TRBD1 (5 bases). CDR1 is SGHTA and CDR2 is FQGNSA in the germline V gene. This CDR3 contains 15 residues. V was cut by 2 bases and J by 4 bases, with 14 bases left in between. The CDR3 sequence: CASSLNSGSRETQYF. The DNA of the CDR3 is TGTGCCAGCAGCTTAAACTCAGGGTCGCGAGAGACCCAGTACTTC.

This rearrangement joins TRBV11-2 to TRBJ2-1; the D is unclear. With 3 bases removed from V and 2 bases from J, the gap between germline ends came to 5 bases. This CDR3 is 13 amino acids long. In germline, CDR1 is SGHAT, CDR2 FQNNGV. The CDR3 here is CASSLATYNEQFF. The CDR3 nucleotides are TGTGCCAGCAGCTTGGCCACCTACAATGAGCAGTTCTTC.

The chain couples TRBV3-1 (or the pseudogene TRBV3-2) to TRBJ2-4; 8 bases are a match to TRBD1. V was clipped by 2 bases and J by 9 bases; unmatched bases: 18. Per the germline V gene, CDR1 is LGHDT and CDR2 is YNNKEL (reference sequence). This CDR3 spans 18 amino acids. The CDR3 here is CASSQYLVGRGLIGIQYF. The CDR3 DNA follows: TGTGCCAGCAGCCAATACCTGGTCGGCAGGGGGCTGATCGGCATTCAGTACTTC.

The rearrangement uses TRBV12-3 or TRBV12-4 and TRBJ1-1; tentatively, D is TRBD1 (5 bases). The V gene lost 6 bases and the J gene lost 9 bases, with 14 bases spanning the gap. The CDR3 is made up of 12 amino acids. Here the CDR3 reads CASSPARQQAFF. The CDR3 nucleotides read TGTGCCAGCAGCCCGGCCCGACAGCAAGCTTTCTTT.

The V call is TRBV10-3, the J call TRBJ2-7, with TRBD2 matching over 8 bases. With 0 bases clipped from V and 2 bases from J, the junction kept 6 bases outside the gene matches. Germline lookup yields CDR1 ENHRY and CDR2 SYGVKD. The CDR3 runs 16 residues. The CDR3 DNA is TGTGCCATCAGTGAGTCGGTAGCGGGAAGACCCTACGAGCAGTACTTC. This codes for CAISESVAGRPYEQYF.